Shown below are 13 T cell receptor beta chains from a single sample sequenced in a study of CD8 T cells in ankylosing spondylitis. What these receptors recognize is not known. Study-wide findings and caveats: For ankylosing spondylitis blood, a TCR beta motif of eight or nine highly homologous variants appeared characteristic.

Via MiXCR, TCRdb re-called the 5' RACE reads, giving one row per CDR3 protein. Of about 500,000 distinct CDR3 sequences listed, more than 9.5% are singletons. The sequencing input was blood, either unsorted or a sorted T cell fraction (not recorded which). Receptors were obtained from a male donor with ankylosing spondylitis.

This clonotype was seen more than once but under ten times. This chain connects TRBV3-1 to TRBJ2-7; 8 nucleotides agree with TRBD2. Germline loops: CDR1 LGHDT, CDR2 YNNKEL (reference sequence). V gave up 0 bases and J gave up 9 bases; unmatched junction bases: 4. The CDR3 has 13 amino acids. CDR3 protein: CASSQDGGGRQYF. The DNA for the CDR3 is TGTGCCAGCAGCCAAGACGGCGGGGGGCGGCAGTACTTC.

CDR3 bases: TGTGCCAGCAGCTCCGGGACAGGCCGGGGGAATGAGCAGTTCTTC. Translating it yields CASSSGTGRGNEQFF. The chain links TRBV12-3 or TRBV12-4 to TRBJ2-1, with 8 bases matching TRBD1. J was trimmed by 7 bases and V by 6 bases; bases with no gene match: 11. The CDR3 sequence is 15 residues long.

This clonotype was observed a handful of times. This chain links TRBV12-3 or TRBV12-4 with TRBJ2-1, with D possibly matching TRBD1 (6 bases). CDR3 length equals 16 residues. Trimming took off 5 bases at V and 0 bases at J, with 14 bases between the two ends. CDR3 DNA: TGTGCCAGCAGTCCTCGGGCAGGGGACTCCTACAATGAGCAGTTCTTC. This sequence encodes CASSPRAGDSYNEQFF.

This clonotype has a handful of counts. The chain joins TRBV12-3 or TRBV12-4 to TRBJ1-1, with D perhaps matching TRBD1 (5 bases). V was shortened by 4 bases and J by 1 base, with 10 bases between the two germline ends. The CDR3 contains 14 residues. The chain's CDR3 is CASSSPDTNTEAFF. The CDR3 region has the DNA TGTGCCAGCAGTTCCCCGGACACGAACACTGAAGCTTTCTTT.

This clonotype has only a few counts. The rearrangement links TRBV15 to TRBJ2-1; D uncertain. Germline lookup yields CDR1 LNHNV and CDR2 YYDKDF (reference sequence). This CDR3 is built from 16 residues. V was shortened by 3 bases and J by 4 bases, with 16 bases between the two germline ends. In DNA form, the CDR3 reads TGTGCCACCAGCAGGGGTGGGCTGGAATGGTACAATGAGCAGTTCTTC. Amino acids: CATSRGGLEWYNEQFF.

This clonotype has at least ten counts. The chain has TRBV11-3 and TRBJ1-5; possible D gene TRBD1, 6 bases. This CDR3 has 13 amino acids. Trimming took off 5 bases at V and 3 bases at J, with 8 bases between the two ends. CDR1 SGHNT and CDR2 YENEEA come from the germline V gene. DNA of the CDR3: TGTGCCAGCAGCGGACAGTACAATCAGCCCCAGCATTTT. Translated, it gives CASSGQYNQPQHF. Full variable domain (outside the CDR3, taken from reference TRBV11-3 and TRBJ1-5): EAGVVQSPRYKIIEKKQPVAFWCNPISGHNTLYWYLQNLGQGPELLIRYENEEAVDDSQLPKDRFSAERLKGVDSTLKIQPAELGDSAVYLCASSGQYNQPQHFGDGTRLSIL.

The table lists this clonotype with many counts. The chain recombines TRBV28 with TRBJ2-5, with 11 bases fitting TRBD1. CDR1 MDHEN and CDR2 SYDVKM come from the germline V gene. The CDR3 runs 13 residues. The J segment lost 4 bases and the V segment lost 6 bases, leaving 1 base of the junction unmatched. The CDR3 DNA reads as TGTGCCAGCAGGGGGACAGGGGGAGAGACCCAGTACTTC. It encodes CASRGTGGETQYF. Complete variable domain (other parts from reference TRBV28 and TRBJ2-5): DVKVTQSSRYLVKRTGEKVFLECVQDMDHENMFWYRQDPGLGLRLIYFSYDVKMKEKGDIPEGYSVSREKKERFSLILESASTNQTSMYLCASRGTGGETQYFGPGTRLLVL.

This clonotype has a handful of counts. The chain carries TRBV7-9 and TRBJ2-5; no reliable D call. Per germline, CDR1 SEHNR and CDR2 FQNEAQ (reference sequence). The CDR3 has 16 amino acids. Trimming stripped 4 bases from V and 1 base from J, with 16 bases between. CDR3 sequence (DNA): TGTGCCAGCAGCTCACGGACCTCGATAGGCCAAGAGACCCAGTACTTC. This translates into CASSSRTSIGQETQYF.

This clonotype was found a few times. The DNA of the CDR3 is TGTGCCAGCAGCCGAAGGACAGGGAACACCGGGGAGCTGTTTTTT. Translation: CASSRRTGNTGELFF. The rearrangement links TRBV3-1 to TRBJ2-2, with TRBD1 matching over 7 bases. The germline CDR1 and CDR2 sequences are LGHDT and YNNKEL (reference sequence). V shed 4 bases and J 1 base; nucleotides not matched to a gene: 3. This CDR3 comprises 15 residues.

The chain uses TRBV5-1 and TRBJ2-5, with D unclear. The CDR3 covers 14 residues. CDR1 is SGHRS and CDR2 is YFSETQ in the germline V gene. The V and J ends lost 3 bases and 1 base respectively, with 10 bases between them. CDR3 in amino acids: CASSWVVSQETQYF. CDR3 DNA sequence: TGCGCCAGCAGCTGGGTAGTGTCCCAAGAGACCCAGTACTTC. The full variable domain, with the rest looked up from reference TRBV5-1 and TRBJ2-5, is KAGVTQTPRYLIKTRGQQVTLSCSPISGHRSVSWYQQTPGQGLQFLFEYFSETQRNKGNFPGRFSGRQFSNSRSEMNVSTLELGDSALYLCASSWVVSQETQYFGPGTRLLVL.

This rearrangement joins TRBV6-1 to TRBJ1-5; a possible D gene is TRBD1 (5 bases). This CDR3 contains 14 residues. The V end was cut by 4 bases, the J end by 7 bases, with 14 bases between. The germline V gene has CDR1 MNHNS and CDR2 SASEGT. The CDR3 protein is CASSAAGVEQPQHF. DNA of the CDR3: TGTGCCAGCAGTGCCGCGGGGGTCGAACAGCCCCAGCATTTT.

The chain employs TRBV9 and TRBJ1-3; the match to TRBD1 covers 8 bases. V lost 0 bases and J lost 3; bases outside the gene matches: 5. CDR1 is SGDLS, CDR2 YYNGEE, per germline. The CDR3 is made up of 16 amino acids. The CDR3 spells CASSVAQGANGNTIYF. CDR3 bases: TGTGCCAGCAGCGTAGCCCAGGGGGCTAATGGAAACACCATATATTTT.

This clonotype was observed at least ten times. The rearrangement links TRBV5-1 to TRBJ2-1; tentative D call: TRBD2 (5 bases). Germline loops: CDR1 SGHRS, CDR2 YFSETQ. V gave up 2 bases and J gave up 7 bases, with 16 bases separating them. The CDR3 covers 15 residues. The CDR3 DNA follows: TGCGCCAGCAGCTTACCGGGATACTCTGAGAATGAGCAGTTCTTC. Protein: CASSLPGYSENEQFF.